A single sample is the source of the 28 T cell receptor beta chains below, sequenced in a study of cytomegalovirus exposure and HLA in healthy donors. This table comes from immunoSEQ multiplex PCR, and its TCRdb copy is limited to in-frame clones, with some not included. The sample carries some 79,000 clones, just under 95% recorded once. The sequenced material came from PBMCs. The receptors come from a woman younger than 35 in good health and CMV-seropositive.

V gene TRBV7-9 combines with J gene TRBJ1-2; TRBD1 matches 8 bases. Per germline, CDR1 SEHNR and CDR2 FQNEAQ (reference sequence). The CDR3 has 15 amino acids. Unmatched junction bases numbered 12, after V lost 5 bases and J lost 7 bases. CDR3 coding DNA: TGTGCCAGCAGCATTGCCGGGACAGGCTCCGGTGGCTACACCTTC. Translated, it gives CASSIAGTGSGGYTF.

This chain joins TRBV28 and TRBJ1-5; possibly TRBD1 for D (6 bases). The germline V gene encodes CDR1 MDHEN and CDR2 SYDVKM. V was shortened by 6 bases and J by 3 bases, with 24 bases between the two germline ends. The CDR3 covers 18 residues. The CDR3 nucleotides are TGTGCCAGCAGAACCCGCCATGTGGAGGACAGTTCCAATCAGCCCCAGCATTTT. Translation gives CASRTRHVEDSSNQPQHF.

The rearrangement uses TRBV11-2 and TRBJ2-3; tentatively, D is TRBD2 (6 bases). The CDR3 extends over 14 amino acids. V lost 6 bases and J 3 bases, leaving 13 bases between the germline ends. Germline V CDR1 and CDR2: SGHAT, FQNNGV. CDR3 DNA: TGTGCCAGCAGTCCGTCGGGAGTAACAGATACGCAGTATTTT. This sequence encodes CASSPSGVTDTQYF.

CDR3 sequence: CASSPVVAGNTIYF. CDR3 DNA sequence: TGTGCCAGCTCACCCGTGGTAGCTGGAAACACCATATATTTT. The gene calls are TRBV18 and TRBJ1-3; D not resolved. This CDR3 is built from 14 residues. The V end was cut by 3 bases, the J end by 2 bases, with 8 bases between. CDR1 is KGHSH and CDR2 is LQKENI in the germline V gene. Drawing the rest from reference TRBV18 and TRBJ1-3, the complete variable domain is NAGVMQNPRHLVRRRGQEARLRCSPMKGHSHVYWYRQLPEEGLKFMVYLQKENIIDESGMPKERFSAEFPKEGPSILRIQQVVRGDSAAYFCASSPVVAGNTIYFGEGSWLTVV.

The chain links TRBV5-1 to TRBJ1-2; D perhaps matches TRBD1 (5 bases). The germline gives CDR1 SGHRS, CDR2 YFSETQ. The CDR3 sequence is 14 residues long. With 4 bases removed from V and 4 bases from J, the gap between germline ends came to 14 bases. The CDR3 is CASSGGTVTYGYTF. In DNA form, the CDR3 reads TGCGCCAGCAGCGGGGGGACGGTGACCTATGGCTACACCTTC.

The rearrangement links TRBV28 to TRBJ2-1; the match to TRBD2 covers 11 bases. The CDR3 extends over 15 amino acids. V shed 10 bases, J shed 7 bases, and the junction held 12 bases outside the gene matches. CDR1 is MDHEN and CDR2 is SYDVKM in the germline V gene. The CDR3 sequence is CATQGLAGGLNEQFF. CDR3 sequence (DNA): TGTGCCACCCAGGGGCTAGCGGGGGGCTTGAATGAGCAGTTCTTC.

V usage is TRBV6-5 and J usage is TRBJ1-2, with a tentative D call TRBD1 (6 bases). The germline V and J ends were trimmed by 2 bases and 4 bases, with 8 bases remaining between them. CDR1 is MNHEY, CDR2 SVGAGI, per germline. This CDR3 is 13 amino acids long. The DNA of the CDR3 is TGTGCCAGCAGTTACAGGGGGACCTATGGCTACACCTTC. Its protein product is CASSYRGTYGYTF.

The chain employs TRBV27 and TRBJ1-4; a weak D match, TRBD1 (5 bases). Germline CDR1 reads MNHEY; CDR2 reads SMNVEV (reference sequence). The CDR3 length is 13 residues. Trimming stripped 2 bases from V and 11 bases from J, with 12 bases between. In DNA, the CDR3 is TGTGCCAGCAGTTTACGGGAGCGGGACAAACTGTTTTTT. This gives the protein CASSLRERDKLFF.

V and J are TRBV2 and TRBJ1-4; 7 bases fit TRBD1. V was pared by 6 bases and J by 0 bases, with 4 bases of the junction left unmatched. CDR1 and CDR2 (germline): SNHLY, FYNNEI. The CDR3 is made up of 15 amino acids. The CDR3: CASRRQGTTNEKLFF. DNA for the CDR3: TGTGCCAGCAGACGACAGGGAACAACTAATGAAAAACTGTTTTTT. The entire variable domain, with the rest obtained from reference TRBV2 and TRBJ1-4, is as follows: EPEVTQTPSHQVTQMGQEVILRCVPISNHLYFYWYRQILGQKVEFLVSFYNNEISEKSEIFDDQFSVERPDGSNFTLKIRSTKLEDSAMYFCASRRQGTTNEKLFFGSGTQLSVL.

The chain uses TRBV6-1 and TRBJ2-5, with TRBD2 matching over 7 bases. V gave up 7 bases and J gave up 5 bases; unmatched junction bases: 10. From germline, CDR1 is MNHNS and CDR2 SASEGT. CDR3 length equals 14 residues. The CDR3 loop reads CASTGGRYRETQYF. In DNA, the CDR3 is TGTGCCAGCACGGGCGGGAGATATAGGGAGACCCAGTACTTC.

The rearrangement uses TRBV28 and TRBJ2-1; D perhaps matches TRBD2 (5 bases). CDR1 is MDHEN and CDR2 is SYDVKM in the germline V gene. The CDR3 loop spans 14 amino acids. With 5 bases removed from V and 8 bases from J, the gap between germline ends came to 16 bases. CDR3 amino acids: CASSPRTRLDEQFF. The CDR3 nucleotides read TGTGCCAGCAGTCCCCGGACTCGTTTAGATGAGCAGTTCTTC. Filled out from reference TRBV28 and TRBJ2-1, the complete variable domain reads DVKVTQSSRYLVKRTGEKVFLECVQDMDHENMFWYRQDPGLGLRLIYFSYDVKMKEKGDIPEGYSVSREKKERFSLILESASTNQTSMYLCASSPRTRLDEQFFGPGTRLTVL.

This clone appeared a few times. J is TRBJ1-5 and V is TRBV19; TRBD1 aligns across 10 bases. The V gene end was trimmed by 11 bases and the J gene end by 7 bases; junction bases not matched to a gene: 8. This CDR3 is built from 13 residues. CDR1 and CDR2 from the germline V gene are LNHDA and SQIVND (reference sequence). The CDR3: CAGGQGVGQPQHF. CDR3 in DNA: TGTGCCGGCGGACAGGGGGTCGGGCAGCCCCAGCATTTT.

This clone showed up just once. The J gene is TRBJ2-5, the V gene TRBV5-1, with 10 positions matching TRBD1. V lost 4 bases, J lost 4 bases, and 7 bases stayed unmatched. Germline V CDR1 and CDR2: SGHRS, YFSETQ. This CDR3 spans 15 amino acids. The CDR3 region has the DNA TGCGCCAGCAGCCCCAGCGGACAGGGGGGAGAGACCCAGTACTTC. This translates into CASSPSGQGGETQYF.

This clone was seen only a few times. The chain is built from TRBV5-1 and TRBJ1-6, with TRBD1 identical over 8 bases. CDR1 is SGHRS and CDR2 is YFSETQ in the germline V gene. CDR3 length: 16 residues. V shed 4 bases, J shed 10 bases, and the junction held 13 bases outside the gene matches. The CDR3 loop is CASSPASTGVGSPLHF. The CDR3, as DNA: TGCGCCAGCAGCCCCGCCTCGACAGGGGTAGGATCACCCCTCCACTTT.

V gene TRBV28 combines with J gene TRBJ2-1; 10 bases agree with TRBD2. J gave up 2 bases and V 7 bases, and 8 bases lay outside the gene matches. This CDR3 is 16 amino acids long. Germline V gene lookup returns CDR1 MDHEN and CDR2 SYDVKM. As DNA, the CDR3 is TGTGCCAGCAACCTTCTAGCGGGGGCCGCCTACAATGAGCAGTTCTTC. The encoded protein is CASNLLAGAAYNEQFF. The whole variable domain, filled in from reference TRBV28 and TRBJ2-1, reads DVKVTQSSRYLVKRTGEKVFLECVQDMDHENMFWYRQDPGLGLRLIYFSYDVKMKEKGDIPEGYSVSREKKERFSLILESASTNQTSMYLCASNLLAGAAYNEQFFGPGTRLTVL.

V gene TRBV13 combines with J gene TRBJ2-2; 10 bases match TRBD1. CDR1 is PRHDT, CDR2 FYEKMQ, per germline (reference sequence). The V and J ends lost 4 bases and 3 bases, in that order; junction bases with no gene match: 5. The CDR3 sequence is 16 residues long. The CDR3 is CASSSTGTGDTGELFF. The CDR3 DNA is TGTGCCAGCAGCTCCACCGGGACAGGGGACACCGGGGAGCTGTTTTTT.

The J gene is TRBJ2-3, the V gene TRBV7-3, with 7 positions matching TRBD2. Trimming at V came to 1 base and at J to 3 bases, leaving 1 base not matched to a gene. CDR1 is SGHTA and CDR2 is FQGTGA in the germline V gene. The CDR3 spans 14 residues. The CDR3: CASSLSGSTDTQYF. CDR3 DNA sequence: TGTGCCAGCAGCTTAAGCGGGAGTACAGATACGCAGTATTTT.

The J gene is TRBJ1-1, the V gene TRBV7-9, with 8 bases fitting TRBD1. The V and J ends lost 6 bases and 1 base, in that order; junction bases with no gene match: 4. The CDR3 consists of 14 residues. Per the germline V gene, CDR1 is SEHNR and CDR2 is FQNEAQ (reference sequence). CDR3 amino acids: CASRTGTGNTEAFF. The CDR3 region has the DNA TGTGCCAGCAGGACCGGGACAGGGAACACTGAAGCTTTCTTT.

CDR3 bases: TGTGCCAGCAGTGAACAATCCTACAATGAGCAGTTCTTC. Protein sequence: CASSEQSYNEQFF. The chain is built from TRBV25-1 and TRBJ2-1; unclear D gene. The CDR3 is 13 amino acids. Germline V gene sequence: CDR1 MGHDK, CDR2 SYGVNS. Between the trimmed V and J ends, which lost 2 bases and 1 base, there was a span of 3 bases.

J is TRBJ1-1 and V is TRBV4-1; D gene uncertain. Germline loops: CDR1 MGHRA, CDR2 YSYEKL. This CDR3 region has 15 residues. V lost 0 bases and J lost 4, with 12 bases in between. The CDR3 DNA sequence: TGCGCCAGCAGCCAAGATATGGCCCCCAGCACTGAAGCTTTCTTT. Amino acids: CASSQDMAPSTEAFF.

The genes are TRBV15 and TRBJ2-7; 9 bases agree with TRBD2. This CDR3 is 16 amino acids long. V was pared by 0 bases and J by 3 bases, with 6 bases of the junction left unmatched. The germline gives CDR1 LNHNV, CDR2 YYDKDF (reference sequence). The CDR3 is CATSRDLAGGSYEQYF. In nucleotides, the CDR3 is TGTGCCACCAGCAGAGATCTCGCGGGAGGGAGCTACGAGCAGTACTTC. Variable domain in full (rest from reference TRBV15 and TRBJ2-7): DAMVIQNPRYQVTQFGKPVTLSCSQTLNHNVMYWYQQKSSQAPKLLFHYYDKDFNNEADTPDNFQSRRPNTSFCFLDIRSPGLGDTAMYLCATSRDLAGGSYEQYFGPGTRLTVT.

The J gene is TRBJ2-7, the V gene TRBV12-5; tentatively, D is TRBD2 (6 bases). The CDR3 has 13 amino acids. Germline assignment: CDR1 LGHNT and CDR2 FRNRAP. V was trimmed by 1 base and J by 4 bases, leaving 8 bases between them. CDR3 in DNA: TGTGCTAGTGGTTTGGGGGAGGAGTACGAGCAGTACTTC. It codes for CASGLGEEYEQYF.

The chain links TRBV11-2 to TRBJ2-3; TRBD2 might be the D (6 bases). Per germline, CDR1 SGHAT and CDR2 FQNNGV. V lost 1 base, J lost 0 bases, and 11 bases lay in between. This CDR3 contains 16 residues. CDR3 protein: CASSLAGGASTDTQYF. The CDR3, as DNA: TGTGCCAGCAGCTTAGCCGGCGGGGCTAGCACAGATACGCAGTATTTT.

The chain employs TRBV9 and TRBJ1-4; TRBD1 aligns across 10 bases. The CDR3 consists of 15 residues. V was clipped by 3 bases and J by 7 bases; unmatched bases: 6. Germline lookup yields CDR1 SGDLS and CDR2 YYNGEE. In DNA, the CDR3 is TGTGCCAGCAGCGCTAGGACAGGGGGTGGTGAAAAACTGTTTTTT. Protein product: CASSARTGGGEKLFF.

The chain joins TRBV28 to TRBJ1-1; D not certain. Germline-derived CDR1 and CDR2 are MDHEN and SYDVKM. CDR3 length: 15 amino acids. V lost 2 bases, J lost 0 bases, and 10 bases lay in between. The CDR3 DNA reads as TGTGCCAGCAGTTTAAAGCAGGCTTTGAACACTGAAGCTTTCTTT. Translating it yields CASSLKQALNTEAFF.

This chain uses TRBV19 with TRBJ1-5, with TRBD1 identical over 7 bases. CDR1 is LNHDA and CDR2 is SQIVND in the germline V gene (reference sequence). With V trimmed by 3 bases and J by 4 bases, 9 bases remained unmatched. The CDR3 spans 16 residues. In nucleotides, the CDR3 is TGTGCCAGTAGTATGGAGTGGCAGGGGGGAAATCAGCCCCAGCATTTT. Translated: CASSMEWQGGNQPQHF.

This clone has a handful of counts. The V call is TRBV4-3, the J call TRBJ1-5; D uncertain. CDR3 size: 14 residues. V gave up 2 bases and J gave up 2 bases, with 7 bases separating them. Germline CDR1 LGHNA, CDR2 YSLEER. The CDR3 loop reads CASSQLGGNQPQHF. In nucleotides, the CDR3 is TGCGCCAGCAGCCAATTGGGAGGCAATCAGCCCCAGCATTTT.

The chain carries TRBV5-1 and TRBJ2-1; D perhaps matches TRBD2 (5 bases). Deletions cut 2 bases from V and 6 bases from J, with 12 bases between. Per the germline V gene, CDR1 is SGHRS and CDR2 is YFSETQ. The CDR3 loop spans 14 amino acids. The CDR3 sequence: CASSFGGSANEQFF. The DNA for the CDR3 is TGCGCCAGCAGCTTTGGCGGGTCCGCCAATGAGCAGTTCTTC.